Listed here are 18 T cell receptor beta chains from one sample, sequenced in a study of regulatory T cells in long-lasting Graves disease. Time point in this sample: newly diagnosed GD, antithyroid drugs for less than 3 months. TCR sequences were obtained from RNA taken from PBMCs. Construction of the TCR beta libraries employed iRepertoire HTBI primers in conjunction with Arm-PCR of CDR3 regions. TCRdb fed the multiplex PCR reads into MiXCR, producing one record per CDR3 protein. The sample contains 360,000 or so distinct CDR3 sequences, about 11% of which appear only once. The sample also formed part of further work on T cells in Graves' hyperthyroidism and ophthalmopathy.

Sequences were derived from peripheral blood mononuclear cells (PBMCs), sampled at new diagnosis, from a patient treated with antithyroid drugs. The receptor set was obtained from a woman aged 18-29 years with Graves disease.

This clonotype showed up many times. The chain combines TRBV19 with TRBJ1-6, with D uncertain. CDR3 length equals 15 residues. Trimming took off 7 bases at V and 7 bases at J, with 17 bases between the two ends. Germline CDR1 LNHDA, CDR2 SQIVND (reference sequence). In DNA form, the CDR3 reads TGTGCCAGTACCCCAAGGGCGGACGTCAATTCACCCCTCCACTTT. This translates into CASTPRADVNSPLHF.

This clonotype was seen many times. V gene TRBV5-1 combines with J gene TRBJ1-1, with D possibly TRBD1 on 5 matching bases. Trimming took off 0 bases at V and 2 bases at J, with 11 bases between the two ends. The CDR3 length is 15 residues. CDR1 and CDR2 (germline): SGHRS, YFSETQ. The DNA for the CDR3 is TGCGCCAGCAGCTTGGTCCCAGGGAAAAACACTGAAGCTTTCTTT. It translates to CASSLVPGKNTEAFF.

This clonotype was detected ten times or more. This chain's CDR3 is CSPSLAGVLQFF. CDR3 in DNA: TGCAGCCCCTCTTTAGCGGGAGTATTGCAGTTCTTC. The chain is built from TRBV20-1 and TRBJ2-1, with 9 bases identical to TRBD2. The CDR3 is 12 residues long. Germline V lookup: CDR1 DFQATT, CDR2 SNEGSKA (reference sequence).

This clonotype was seen ten or more times. This chain uses TRBV6-2 or TRBV6-3 with TRBJ1-1, with D uncertain. V was shortened by 0 bases and J by 1 base, with 6 bases between the two germline ends. CDR3 length equals 14 residues. Germline V CDR1 and CDR2: MNHEY, SVGEGT. CDR3 sequence (DNA): TGTGCCAGCAGTTACTCTGTCGCGAACACTGAAGCTTTCTTT. Translated, it gives CASSYSVANTEAFF.

The gene calls are TRBV7-3 and TRBJ2-1; possible D gene TRBD2, 7 bases. This CDR3 has 16 amino acids. CDR1 is SGHTA and CDR2 is FQGTGA in the germline V gene. V was shortened by 6 bases and J by 6 bases, with 21 bases between the two germline ends. CDR3 sequence reads: CASSHPGGGSGNEQFF. CDR3 bases: TGTGCCAGCAGTCACCCCGGGGGCGGGAGTGGCAATGAGCAGTTCTTC.

The chain joins TRBV27 to TRBJ2-1, with TRBD1 matching 8 bases. Germline values: CDR1 MNHEY, CDR2 SMNVEV (reference sequence). J lost 2 bases, V lost 3 bases, and 9 bases had no gene match. The CDR3 runs 17 residues. The CDR3 bases are TGTGCCAGCAGTTTCTTCGCAGGGGGCTGGCCCTACAATGAGCAGTTCTTC. Translated: CASSFFAGGWPYNEQFF.

This clonotype was picked up many times. The gene calls are TRBV9 and TRBJ1-1; TRBD1 is a possible D gene (5 bases). The CDR3 consists of 14 residues. Germline lookup yields CDR1 SGDLS and CDR2 YYNGEE. Deletions cut 4 bases from V and 0 bases from J, with 10 bases between. CDR3 DNA: TGTGCCAGCAGCCCCCGGGACCTGAACACTGAAGCTTTCTTT. This sequence encodes CASSPRDLNTEAFF.

This clonotype was seen at least ten times. The chain uses TRBV28 and TRBJ2-7; possible D gene TRBD2, 6 bases. Looked up from germline, CDR1 is MDHEN and CDR2 is SYDVKM. The CDR3 is 16 residues long. Trimming took 4 bases from V and 4 from J, leaving 20 bases between them. The chain's CDR3 is CASSSPQGAGFYEQYF. As DNA, the CDR3 is TGTGCCAGCAGTTCACCCCAGGGAGCGGGTTTTTACGAGCAGTACTTC.

The chain employs TRBV2 and TRBJ1-6, with 11 bases identical to TRBD1. This CDR3 has 16 amino acids. V lost 4 bases to trimming and J lost 9 bases; unmatched junction nucleotides: 8. From germline, CDR1 is SNHLY and CDR2 FYNNEI. The CDR3 reads CASSGSWDRGSSPLHF. Here the CDR3 DNA reads TGTGCCAGCAGTGGGAGTTGGGACAGGGGGAGTTCACCCCTCCACTTT.

This clonotype was observed many times. The chain combines TRBV7-2 with TRBJ1-2; 10 bases map to TRBD1. V gave up 3 bases and J gave up 5 bases; unmatched junction bases: 6. The length of the CDR3 is 15 residues. CDR1 and CDR2 (germline): SGHTA, FQGNSA. In nucleotides, the CDR3 is TGTGCCAGCAGCTTGGGGACAGGGGTAGATTATGGCTACACCTTC. Translation: CASSLGTGVDYGYTF.

This clonotype was picked up many times. This chain connects TRBV2 to TRBJ2-1; 8 nucleotides line up with TRBD2. Unmatched junction bases numbered 9, after V lost 6 bases and J lost 5 bases. CDR1 is SNHLY and CDR2 is FYNNEI in the germline V gene. This CDR3 region has 15 residues. The CDR3 reads CASRSAGGGHNEQFF. The CDR3 DNA reads TGTGCCAGCAGATCCGCGGGAGGAGGGCACAATGAGCAGTTCTTC.

This clonotype was seen only a few times. V is TRBV20-1 and J is TRBJ1-2, with D perhaps TRBD1 (6 bases). Germline V gene data show CDR1 as DFQATT and CDR2 as SNEGSKA (reference sequence). The germline V and J ends were trimmed by 6 bases and 4 bases, with 12 bases remaining between them. The CDR3 is made up of 12 amino acids. DNA for the CDR3: TGCAGTGCCCCGCGGGACATCTATGGCTACACCTTC. Its protein is CSAPRDIYGYTF.

As to this clonotype: A junction boundary mismatches the germline segment, possibly from a read error. V gene TRBV7-6 combines with J gene TRBJ2-1; D remains ambiguous. Germline lookup yields CDR1 SGHVS and CDR2 FNYEAQ. The CDR3 length is 11 residues. CDR3 residues: CTSSFTNEQFF. CDR3 DNA sequence: TGTACCAGCAGCTTTACTAATGAGCAGTTCTTC.

This clonotype was seen a handful of times. The chain couples TRBV29-1 to TRBJ2-1; 12 bases map to TRBD1. The CDR3 contains 15 residues. CDR1 and CDR2 (germline): SQVTM, ANQGSEA. Trimming removed 0 bases from V and 8 bases from J; junction bases left unmatched: 5. This CDR3 is CSVEDFGTGGDEQFF. The CDR3 region has the DNA TGCAGCGTTGAAGACTTCGGGACAGGGGGCGATGAGCAGTTCTTC.

This clonotype was seen ten or more times. This chain links TRBV2 with TRBJ1-2; D gene unclear. V was cut by 4 bases and J by 4 bases, with 10 bases left in between. The CDR3 contains 13 residues. From germline, CDR1 is SNHLY and CDR2 FYNNEI. In DNA, the CDR3 is TGTGCCAGCAGTGGGTGGTCCAGCTATGGCTACACCTTC. It translates to CASSGWSSYGYTF.

This clonotype was detected only a few times. The chain joins TRBV6-1 to TRBJ2-5; 7 bases agree with TRBD2. CDR1 is MNHNS and CDR2 is SASEGT in the germline V gene. The CDR3 covers 19 residues. The V segment lost 5 bases and the J segment 5 bases; nucleotides outside the gene matches: 23. The CDR3, as DNA: TGTGCCAGCAGTAAGTCTCTGACTAAGCGGGACCCGTTGGGCGAGACCCAGTACTTC. Protein: CASSKSLTKRDPLGETQYF.

V and J are TRBV7-3 and TRBJ2-2; 7 nucleotides match TRBD2. CDR3 length: 17 amino acids. Trimming cost V 3 bases and J 0 bases; bases outside gene matches: 7. Germline-derived CDR1 and CDR2 are SGHTA and FQGTGA. This CDR3 is CASSFRPGGSNTGELFF. Written as DNA, the CDR3 is TGTGCCAGCAGCTTCCGTCCGGGAGGTTCGAACACCGGGGAGCTGTTTTTT.

This clonotype came up many times. V gene TRBV20-1 combines with J gene TRBJ1-1; a weak D match, TRBD1 (6 bases). Trimming stripped 1 base from V and 3 bases from J, with 12 bases between. The CDR3 sequence is 14 residues long. CDR1 is DFQATT and CDR2 is SNEGSKA in the germline V gene (reference sequence). CDR3 protein: CSARGRPGDTEAFF. CDR3 DNA: TGCAGTGCTAGAGGACGGCCAGGGGACACTGAAGCTTTCTTT.